Listed below are T cell receptor beta chains from one sample, sequenced in a study of OX40 agonist ivuxolimab in advanced cancers. Assay: immunoSEQ multiplex PCR; the TCRdb copy retains only in-frame clones and omits some. The sample lists 65,000 to 80,000 clones, approximately 83% occurring once. Sequencing was performed on CD4+ or CD8+ T cells sorted from blood, taken in a trial of the OX40 agonist ivuxolimab. The origin of the receptors is an adult with an advanced solid tumor such as melanoma, head and neck, liver or kidney cancer. Both conserved end residues are part of each CDR3. The D gene is left open where the match is weak. A row's size may be missing; if present it is once, few, many or a size class.

J gene	clone size	D gene	V gene	CDR3 DNA	CDR3 protein
TRBJ2-5	NA	TRBD2	TRBV6-1	TGTGCCAGCAGTGTGCGTCTAGCGGGGGGCCGGCAAGAGACCCAGTACTTC	CASSVRLAGGRQETQYF
TRBJ2-7	NA	NA	TRBV10-3	TGTGCCATCAGTCCCAGGGGCAACGAGCAGTACTTC	CAISPRGNEQYF
TRBJ1-4	NA	NA	TRBV29-1	TGCAGCGTTGTAGGGCCGGGGGAGGAAAAACTGTTTTTT	CSVVGPGEEKLFF
TRBJ2-1	NA	NA	TRBV5-1	TGCGCCAGCAGCTTGGTTGCAGGGAACAATGAGCAGTTCTTC	CASSLVAGNNEQFF
TRBJ2-1	NA	NA	TRBV4-2	TGTGCCAGCAGCCCGGCTCCCGACAATGAGCAGTTCTTC	CASSPAPDNEQFF
TRBJ2-5	NA	NA	TRBV18	TGTGCCAGCTCACCACCATCCGGGTTCCAAGAGACCCAGTACTTC	CASSPPSGFQETQYF
TRBJ1-1	NA	TRBD1	TRBV6-5	TGTGCCAGCAGTTTAGGACAGGGAGAAGCTTTCTTT	CASSLGQGEAFF
TRBJ2-3	once	TRBD1	TRBV5-1	TGCGCCAGCAGCCCAAGGACAGGGGGCTGGGAAAGCACAGATACGCAGTATTTT	CASSPRTGGWESTDTQYF
TRBJ1-5	once	NA	TRBV18	TGTGCCAGCTCACGATCGGAAATCGGCAATCAGCCCCAGCATTTT	CASSRSEIGNQPQHF
TRBJ1-3	NA	TRBD1	TRBV27	TGTGCCAGCAGTCGGGGACAGGGGATCGGAAACACCATATATTTT	CASSRGQGIGNTIYF
TRBJ2-5	NA	TRBD1	TRBV4-1	TGCGCCAGCCACCCGAACCGGGACAGGGAGACCCAGTACTTC	CASHPNRDRETQYF
TRBJ2-1	NA	NA	TRBV21-1	TGTGCCGCCTACAATGAGCAGTTCTTC	CAAYNEQFF
TRBJ1-6	few	NA	TRBV2	TGTGCCAGCAGTGAAGCGGCCCTACGCCCCCTCCACTTT	CASSEAALRPLHF
TRBJ1-1	NA	TRBD1	TRBV28	TGTGCCAGCAGTATTGGACAGGGGCCTTCTGAAGCTTTCTTT	CASSIGQGPSEAFF
TRBJ1-1	few	NA	TRBV10-3	TGTGCCATCAGGAGGGAACCGAACACTGAAGCTTTCTTT	CAIRREPNTEAFF
TRBJ1-2	NA	NA	TRBV19	TGTGCCAGTAGTATTGGCGGAGCTAACTATGGCTACACCTTC	CASSIGGANYGYTF
TRBJ1-2	NA	NA	TRBV5-6	TGTGCCAGCAGCTCCCTGACAGGAGACTATGGCTACACCTTC	CASSSLTGDYGYTF
TRBJ1-4	once	NA	TRBV18	TGTGCCAGCTCACCCGGGAATAATGAAAAACTGTTTTTT	CASSPGNNEKLFF
TRBJ1-2	NA	NA	TRBV7-2	TGTGCCAGCAGCTTGGTGTGGTCGGGCTACACCTTC	CASSLVWSGYTF
TRBJ1-2	NA	TRBD1	TRBV6-1	TGTGCCAGCAGTGACCATACAGGGGACTATGGCTACACCTTC	CASSDHTGDYGYTF
TRBJ1-1	NA	NA	TRBV5-1	TGCGCCAGCAGCTTGGTTGGGACACAGAACACTGAAGCTTTCTTT	CASSLVGTQNTEAFF
TRBJ1-2	NA	NA	TRBV6-5	TGTGCCAGCAGTTACAGGGAGGACTATGGCTACACCTTC	CASSYREDYGYTF
TRBJ1-1	NA	NA	TRBV9	TGTGCCAGCAGCGTAGAGTTGGGGACTGAAGCTTTCTTT	CASSVELGTEAFF
TRBJ1-5	NA	NA	TRBV19	TGTGCCAGTACCGCGGGGGGCGTAGGGAATCAGCCCCAGCATTTT	CASTAGGVGNQPQHF
TRBJ2-6	NA	NA	TRBV5-5	TGTGCCAGCAGCTTAACACTCAATGTAGACTCTGGGGCCAACGTCCTGACTTTC	CASSLTLNVDSGANVLTF
TRBJ1-1	NA	NA	TRBV14	TGTGCCAGCAGCCCCCAAGCGGCAGGGAAAGCTTTCTTT	CASSPQAAGKAFF
TRBJ1-5	NA	TRBD1	TRBV5-4	TGTGCCAGCAGCCAGGGACAGGGTTTGGATCAGCCCCAGCATTTT	CASSQGQGLDQPQHF
TRBJ2-1	NA	NA	TRBV9	TGTGCCAGCAGCGCCCGACCTGGGGCGGGTGGTTACAATGAGCAGTTCTTC	CASSARPGAGGYNEQFF
TRBJ2-1	NA	NA	TRBV7-2	TGTGCCAGCAGCCCTCATGGGCTAAGCTCCTACAATGAGCAGTTCTTC	CASSPHGLSSYNEQFF
TRBJ1-2	NA	NA	TRBV27	TGTGCCAGCAGCCTCGGGAGCCAATACGATGGCTACACCTTC	CASSLGSQYDGYTF
TRBJ2-3	NA	NA	TRBV18	TGTGCCAGCTCACCACCGTTGCAGGGCACAGATACGCAGTATTTT	CASSPPLQGTDTQYF
TRBJ2-7	NA	TRBD2	TRBV27	TGTGCCAGCAGTTTATCGCTAGCGGGATCGTACGAGCAGTACTTC	CASSLSLAGSYEQYF